This is a list of T cell receptor beta chains from one sample in a study of PD-1 blockade in classical Hodgkin lymphoma. Sequencing used immunoSEQ multiplex PCR; TCRdb keeps in-frame clones, though not all of them. In the table there are about 25,000 clones, 80% to 85% of which are singletons. The sequencing here drew on peripheral blood mononuclear cells (PBMCs), taken before the second cycle of nivolumab. These receptor sequences come from a human donor with classical Hodgkin lymphoma. CDR3s include the opening cysteine and the closing phenylalanine or tryptophan. A D gene is named only where the DNA matches it firmly. Clone size is shown for a subset of rows, as once, few, many or a class of expanded clone.

cdr3_aa cdr3_nt j_call clone_size v_call d_call
CAWSPSSYNSPLHF TGTGCCTGGTCGCCGAGCTCCTATAATTCACCCCTCCACTTT TRBJ1-6 NA TRBV30 NA
CASSSPGKAGNEQFF TGTGCCAGCAGCTCCCCCGGGAAGGCGGGGAATGAGCAGTTCTTC TRBJ2-1 NA TRBV5-6 NA
CASPGEEDYGYTF TGTGCCTCTCCGGGGGAGGAGGACTATGGCTACACCTTC TRBJ1-2 NA TRBV30 NA
CASTSGWDRGFVQPQHF TGTGCCAGTACCTCGGGTTGGGACAGGGGTTTTGTGCAGCCCCAGCATTTT TRBJ1-5 NA TRBV19 TRBD1
CASSLYGTGELFF TGTGCCAGCAGCTTATATGGCACCGGGGAGCTGTTTTTT TRBJ2-2 few TRBV7-2 NA
CASSLARGSETQYF TGCGCCAGCAGCTTGGCCAGGGGCTCGGAGACCCAGTACTTC TRBJ2-5 NA TRBV5-1 NA
CASRGGTGTQYF TGTGCCAGCAGGGGGGGCACGGGTACGCAGTATTTT TRBJ2-3 NA TRBV28 NA
CASTGTVHNYGYTF TGTGCCAGCACCGGGACCGTACACAACTATGGCTACACCTTC TRBJ1-2 NA TRBV28 NA
CAWRLVGGTGELFF TGTGCCTGGAGACTCGTTGGGGGCACCGGGGAGCTGTTTTTT TRBJ2-2 NA TRBV30 NA
CASSYSPGHPEQYF TGTGCCAGCAGTTACTCGCCCGGACACCCTGAGCAGTACTTC TRBJ2-5 NA TRBV6-5 NA
CASNGLAHEQFF TGTGCCAGCAATGGACTAGCGCATGAGCAGTTCTTC TRBJ2-1 NA TRBV28 TRBD2
CASSIGTRSRNEQFF TGCGCCAGCAGCATAGGGACTAGGTCGCGGAATGAGCAGTTCTTC TRBJ2-1 NA TRBV5-1 TRBD2
CASSQDRFTGGYTF TGCGCCAGCAGCCAAGACCGCTTCACGGGGGGCTACACCTTC TRBJ1-2 medium-sized TRBV4-1 NA
CASSRQGATYNEQFF TGTGCCAGCTCACGACAGGGGGCGACTTACAATGAGCAGTTCTTC TRBJ2-1 NA TRBV18 TRBD1
CASSLGSGSSPLHF TGTGCCAGCAGCTTGGGTTCGGGTTCTTCACCCCTCCACTTT TRBJ1-6 NA TRBV7-9 NA
CASVILGAPETQYF TGTGCCAGCGTTATACTGGGGGCCCCAGAGACCCAGTACTTC TRBJ2-5 NA TRBV6-1 NA
CASSAPSSGRVTDTQYF TGTGCCAGCAGCGCGCCGTCTAGCGGGAGAGTCACAGATACGCAGTATTTT TRBJ2-3 NA TRBV5-4 TRBD2